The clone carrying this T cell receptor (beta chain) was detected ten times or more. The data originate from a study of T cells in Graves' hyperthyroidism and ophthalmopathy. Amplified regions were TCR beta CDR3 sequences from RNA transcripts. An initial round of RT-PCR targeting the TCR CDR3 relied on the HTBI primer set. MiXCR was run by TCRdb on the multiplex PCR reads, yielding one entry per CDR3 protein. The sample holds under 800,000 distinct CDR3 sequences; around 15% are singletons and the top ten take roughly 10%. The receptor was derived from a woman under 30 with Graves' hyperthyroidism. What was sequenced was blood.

The CDR3 DNA reads TGTGCCAGCAGCCAAAATGACGGGAACACTGAAGCTTTCTTT. Its translation: CASSQNDGNTEAFF. This chain joins TRBV3-1 and TRBJ1-1; no clear D gene. The CDR3 covers 14 residues. CDR1 is LGHDT and CDR2 is YNNKEL in the germline V gene (reference sequence). V dropped 2 bases and J dropped 1 base, with 8 bases sitting between them.